Listed here are 8 T cell receptor beta chains from one sample, sequenced in a study of CD4+ T cells in melanoma. Using immunoSEQ multiplex PCR, the repertoire was profiled, and TCRdb retains in-frame clones only, with some absent. This sample has about 120,000 clones; approximately 90% occur once, and the top ten carry about 3.3%. The source material was peripheral blood. The receptors come from a human donor with melanoma.

This clone has more than one count but fewer than ten. The chain combines TRBV25-1 with TRBJ1-5; tentative D call: TRBD1 (6 bases). The CDR3 loop spans 13 amino acids. V lost 8 bases to trimming and J lost 2 bases, with 10 bases between them. Germline V gene data show CDR1 as MGHDK and CDR2 as SYGVNS. In DNA, the CDR3 is TGTGCCAGCTCCGAGGGGGGCAATCAGCCCCAGCATTTT. Residues: CASSEGGNQPQHF.

J is TRBJ2-5 and V is TRBV10-3; the match to TRBD2 covers 8 bases. The V segment lost 8 bases and the J segment 9 bases; nucleotides outside the gene matches: 17. Germline V CDR1 and CDR2: ENHRY, SYGVKD. This CDR3 spans 15 amino acids. CDR3 sequence reads: CAIGARRGAQEAQYF. The CDR3 DNA sequence: TGTGCCATCGGGGCCCGGCGGGGGGCGCAGGAGGCCCAGTACTTC.

The chain couples TRBV7-6 to TRBJ1-4, with 9 bases aligning to TRBD1. Trimming removed 7 bases from V and 7 bases from J; junction bases left unmatched: 10. Germline CDR1 reads SGHVS; CDR2 reads FNYEAQ. CDR3 length: 15 residues. The DNA of the CDR3 is TGTGCCAGCACCTCGACGACAGGGGGTGTTGAAAAACTGTTTTTT. Its protein product is CASTSTTGGVEKLFF.

The rearrangement uses TRBV6-5 and TRBJ2-7; 10 bases line up with TRBD2. The germline V gene encodes CDR1 MNHEY and CDR2 SVGAGI. The V and J ends lost 6 bases and 6 bases, in that order; junction bases with no gene match: 8. The CDR3 contains 14 residues. CDR3 protein: CASSPGLAMVEQYF. The CDR3 DNA reads TGTGCCAGCAGCCCGGGACTAGCGATGGTCGAGCAGTACTTC.

The rearrangement links TRBV5-1 to TRBJ2-5, with TRBD1 identical over 10 bases. The ends lost 0 bases at V and 5 bases at J; junction bases unmatched: 4. The CDR3 contains 15 residues. Germline CDR1 reads SGHRS; CDR2 reads YFSETQ. The CDR3 DNA reads as TGCGCCAGCAGCTTGGAAGGGACAGGGGTGGAGACCCAGTACTTC. Protein product: CASSLEGTGVETQYF.

This chain joins TRBV6-1 and TRBJ2-3; 9 positions agree with TRBD1. The CDR3 sequence is 16 residues long. The junction had 7 bases not matched to a gene; V was cut back by 4 bases and J by 2 bases. Germline V gene data show CDR1 as MNHNS and CDR2 as SASEGT. The CDR3 protein is CASSGTGVGDTDTQYF. The CDR3 DNA sequence: TGTGCCAGCAGTGGGACAGGGGTGGGGGACACAGATACGCAGTATTTT.

The rearrangement uses TRBV7-3 and TRBJ2-5; unclear D gene. V was pared by 5 bases and J by 4 bases, with 11 bases between. The CDR3 extends over 13 amino acids. Germline-derived CDR1 and CDR2 are SGHTA and FQGTGA. In nucleotides, the CDR3 is TGTGCCAGCAGCACGGAGACGGGAGAGACCCAGTACTTC. This sequence encodes CASSTETGETQYF.

The chain links TRBV18 to TRBJ2-1; TRBD1 agrees at 9 bases. The CDR3 totals 20 residues. With V trimmed by 3 bases and J by 4 bases, 19 bases remained unmatched. Per germline, CDR1 KGHSH and CDR2 LQKENI. CDR3 in DNA: TGTGCCAGCTCACCGTTGACCGGACAGGGGCCCCAAACATCGTACAATGAGCAGTTCTTC. It specifies CASSPLTGQGPQTSYNEQFF.